The clone carrying this TCR beta chain was found a few times. Original processing notes: It was from reference gene primer amplification that nucleated cell counts were estimated. TCRdb's table, derived via immunoSEQ multiplex PCR, lists solely in-frame clones and lacks some. V and J calls plus clone size are reproduced from that table; the DNA served to infer D and trimming. This table holds around 140,000 clones, roughly 80% found once. This specimen belongs to a study of blood T cell repertoires in COVID-19. Looking at the study overall: T cells, B-cell-depleted T cells, or PBMCs supplied cDNA or gDNA.

The germline V gene encodes CDR1 LGHNT and CDR2 FRNRAP. The CDR3 is made up of 14 amino acids. V lost 8 bases and J lost 4; bases outside the gene matches: 10. The genes are TRBV12-5 and TRBJ2-7, with 8 bases identical to TRBD1. This receptor was taken from a man in his 70s who had recovered from COVID-19. Sequencing was done on a sample of peripheral blood. CDR3 loop: CASTKEQGGYEQYF. For the CDR3, the DNA is TGTGCTAGTACAAAGGAACAGGGGGGTTACGAGCAGTACTTC.